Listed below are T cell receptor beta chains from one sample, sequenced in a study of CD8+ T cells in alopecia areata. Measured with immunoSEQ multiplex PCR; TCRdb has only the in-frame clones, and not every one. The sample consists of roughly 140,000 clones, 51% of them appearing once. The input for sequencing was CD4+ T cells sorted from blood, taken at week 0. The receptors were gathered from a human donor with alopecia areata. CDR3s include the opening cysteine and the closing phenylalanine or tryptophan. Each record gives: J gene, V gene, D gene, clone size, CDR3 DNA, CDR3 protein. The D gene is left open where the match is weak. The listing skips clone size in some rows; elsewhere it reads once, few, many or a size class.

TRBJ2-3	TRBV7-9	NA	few	TGTGCCAGCAGCTTGGGCACAGATACGCAGTATTTT	CASSLGTDTQYF
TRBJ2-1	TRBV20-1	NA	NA	TGCAGTGCCTGGCCCAACAATGAGCAGTTCTTC	CSAWPNNEQFF
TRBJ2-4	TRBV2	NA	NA	TGTGCCAGCAGTGTAGAAAGTAAAAACATTCAGTACTTC	CASSVESKNIQYF
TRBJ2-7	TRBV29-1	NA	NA	TGCAGCGTTGAAGATCGAAAGGGGAGGTCCTACGAGCAGTACTTC	CSVEDRKGRSYEQYF
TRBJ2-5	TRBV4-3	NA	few	TGCGCCAGCAGCCAAGATAGGAGGGAGACCCAGTACTTC	CASSQDRRETQYF
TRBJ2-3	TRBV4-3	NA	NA	TGCGCCAGCAGCCAAGAATTTAGGCATATGGAGCAGTCAGTTCCAGATACGCAGTATTTT	CASSQEFRHMEQSVPDTQYF
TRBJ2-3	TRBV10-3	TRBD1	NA	TGTGCCATCAGTGATCCTGGACAGGGGGTTGCAGATACGCAGTATTTT	CAISDPGQGVADTQYF
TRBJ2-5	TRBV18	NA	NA	TGTGCCAGCTCACCGGTGGTGGGAGAGACCCAGTACTTC	CASSPVVGETQYF
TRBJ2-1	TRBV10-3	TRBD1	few	TGTGCCACAAACAGGGGGCGGGACAATGAGCAGTTCTTC	CATNRGRDNEQFF
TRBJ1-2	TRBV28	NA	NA	TGTGCCAGCCAAAAACTCTACAAGAGAGGCTACACCTTC	CASQKLYKRGYTF
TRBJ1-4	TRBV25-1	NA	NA	TGTGCCAGCAGTGAGGCCTGGGGACGGAATGAAAAACTGTTTTTT	CASSEAWGRNEKLFF
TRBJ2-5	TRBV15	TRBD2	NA	TGTGCCACCAGCGGACGGGGCGGGAGTGAGACCCAGTACTTC	CATSGRGGSETQYF
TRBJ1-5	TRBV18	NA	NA	TGTGCCAGCTCACCGGGGACGACAGGCTCCCTCAGGCCCCAGCATTTT	CASSPGTTGSLRPQHF
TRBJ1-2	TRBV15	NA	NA	TGTGCCACCAGCAGAGACAGGGAGGACTATGGCTACACCTTC	CATSRDREDYGYTF
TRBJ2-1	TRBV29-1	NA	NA	TGCAGCGTTGAATTGCCGGCAGGGTTATTCAATGAGCAGTTCTTC	CSVELPAGLFNEQFF
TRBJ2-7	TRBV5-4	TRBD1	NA	TGTGCCAGCAGCCCGGCATCACCAGGGGGCGAGCAGTACTTC	CASSPASPGGEQYF
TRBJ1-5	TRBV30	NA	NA	TGTGCCTGGAGTGGGGGAAAACAGCCCCAGCATTTT	CAWSGGKQPQHF
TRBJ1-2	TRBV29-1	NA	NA	TGCAGCGTCGACCGTGGTCCGGCCCCGGGTGGCTATGGCTACACCTTC	CSVDRGPAPGGYGYTF
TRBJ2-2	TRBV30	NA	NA	TGTGCCTGGAGTGTAAGGGGACGAATAAACCTGAACACCGGGGAGCTGTTTTTT	CAWSVRGRINLNTGELFF
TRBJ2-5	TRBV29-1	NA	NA	TGCAGCGTTGAAGCGGCGACCGGGGAGACCCAGTACTTC	CSVEAATGETQYF
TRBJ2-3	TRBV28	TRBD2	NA	TGTGCCAGCAGTTTAGCGGGAGGGTTCGCAGATACGCAGTATTTT	CASSLAGGFADTQYF
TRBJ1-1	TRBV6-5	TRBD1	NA	TGTGCCAGCAGAAAACAGGGGACGAACACTGAAGCTTTCTTT	CASRKQGTNTEAFF
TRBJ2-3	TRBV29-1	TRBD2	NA	TGCAGCGTTGAAGCCGGGACTAGCGCGGCAGATACGCAGTATTTT	CSVEAGTSAADTQYF
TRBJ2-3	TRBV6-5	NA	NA	TGTGCCAGCAGAAGAGACAGCACAGATACGCAGTATTTT	CASRRDSTDTQYF
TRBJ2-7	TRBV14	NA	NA	TGTGCCAGCAGCCAACGAGGAGGATTCCTCTACGAGCAGTACTTC	CASSQRGGFLYEQYF
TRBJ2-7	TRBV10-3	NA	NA	TGTGCCATCAGTGACCCCTTCATCGAGCAGTACTTC	CAISDPFIEQYF
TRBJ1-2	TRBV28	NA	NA	TGTGCCAGCAGTTTGACGGGACTGGTATTCGCTAACTATGGCTACACCTTC	CASSLTGLVFANYGYTF
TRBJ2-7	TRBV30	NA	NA	TGTGCCTGGAGTGTCGCAGGGAACGAGCAGTACTTC	CAWSVAGNEQYF
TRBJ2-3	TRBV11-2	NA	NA	TGTGCCAGCAGCTTAGCTGGCGGGGACAGCTCCACGCAGTATTTT	CASSLAGGDSSTQYF
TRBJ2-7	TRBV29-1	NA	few	TGCAGCGCCGGGCTGACTACAGCTTCCTACGAGCAGTACTTC	CSAGLTTASYEQYF
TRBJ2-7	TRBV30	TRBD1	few	TGTGCCTGGGAGAGCCGACAGGGGGCAAAGTACGAGCAGTACTTC	CAWESRQGAKYEQYF
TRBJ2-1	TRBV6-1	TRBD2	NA	TGTGCCAGCAGTGAAGACCTAGCGGGGTACAATGAGCAGTTCTTC	CASSEDLAGYNEQFF
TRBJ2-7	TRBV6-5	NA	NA	TGTGCCAGCAGTTACTGGGTTCCGGGAAGAGGGTACGAGCAGTACTTC	CASSYWVPGRGYEQYF
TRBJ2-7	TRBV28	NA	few	TGTGCCAGCAGTTTAGGGGCCCAGGCCTACGAGCAGTACTTC	CASSLGAQAYEQYF
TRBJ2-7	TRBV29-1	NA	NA	TGCAGCGTTGACAAGGAGGGAGGCTCCTACGAGCAGTACTTC	CSVDKEGGSYEQYF
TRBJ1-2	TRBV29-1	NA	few	TGCAGCGTTGAAGGGTCAGGATATGGCTACACCTTC	CSVEGSGYGYTF